This T cell receptor beta chain was sequenced in a study of blood T cell repertoires in COVID-19. TCRdb keeps only in-frame clones here, not all; method: immunoSEQ multiplex PCR. The sample gives fewer than 180,000 clones, approximately 83% of which show up once; less than 3.5% is in the top ten. The CDR3 sequence is 16 residues long. Trimming took off 0 bases at V and 7 bases at J, with 19 bases between the two ends. Germline CDR1 is GTSNPN and CDR2 is SVGIG (reference sequence). This receptor was identified in a man between 65 and 85 years old with acute or convalescent COVID-19. This chain uses TRBV30 with TRBJ1-5; D is unresolved. Sequencing used peripheral blood. The CDR3 loop reads CAWSVRGWGGNQPQHF. CDR3 nucleotides: TGTGCCTGGAGTGTACGAGGGTGGGGAGGGAACCAGCCCCAGCATTTT.